This TCR beta chain comes out of a study of siplizumab effects on memory and regulatory T cells. Findings and limits, study-wide: Proof of suppressive function in proliferating Tregs from siplizumab cultures was not established. No naive or memory phenotype could be assigned to roughly 75-97% of proliferating clones. In controls, under 30% of mappable alloreactive CD4+ clones were Treg-derived on average, versus about 65% with siplizumab.

Regarding this clone: Its antigen is not known.

Unstimulated naive, memory, effector memory and TEMRA subsets were subjected to sequencing in a few donor pairs. Some clones are missing from TCRdb's copy, which holds only in-frame ones; the method was immunoSEQ multiplex PCR. The sample shows approximately 56,000 clones, around 98% of them seen only once. This TCR was recovered from a human donor in good health. Input material: naive CD8+ T cells sorted from blood.

CDR3 loop: CASSETGAEQYF. In DNA, the CDR3 is TGCGCCAGCAGTGAGACAGGCGCCGAGCAGTACTTC. The chain carries TRBV10-2 and TRBJ2-7; TRBD1 is a possible D gene (5 bases). This CDR3 region has 12 residues. The germline V gene has CDR1 WSHSY and CDR2 SAAADI. V gave up 2 bases and J gave up 6 bases, with 8 bases separating them.